One and the same sample provided the 29 T cell receptor beta chains below, sequenced in a study of T cell repertoires in cytomegalovirus infection. MiXCR, applied by TCRdb to the reads, yields one record per CDR3 protein. Of some 390,000 distinct CDR3 sequences in the sample, roughly 18% were seen once. What was sequenced was PBMCs. The receptors were sampled from a human donor in good health (CMV status not recorded). Some clones in this sample may be carry-over from other donors' samples.

Many counts were recorded for this clonotype. V usage is TRBV7-9 and J usage is TRBJ2-5; 7 bases are shared with TRBD1. The trim removed 4 bases at V and 4 bases at J, leaving 12 bases unmatched. This CDR3 is 16 amino acids long. Germline CDR1 reads SEHNR; CDR2 reads FQNEAQ (reference sequence). CDR3 DNA: TGTGCCAGCAGCTCCACCACGCCGAACAGGGGAGAGACCCAGTACTTC. As protein: CASSSTTPNRGETQYF.

This chain joins TRBV19 and TRBJ2-1; D is uncertain. From germline, CDR1 is LNHDA and CDR2 SQIVND (reference sequence). The ends were cut back, 3 bases at V and 7 bases at J, with 16 bases in the middle. The length of the CDR3 is 15 residues. The CDR3: CASSMRARAENEQFF. Here the CDR3 DNA reads TGTGCCAGTAGTATGCGAGCAAGGGCGGAGAATGAGCAGTTCTTC.

Only a few counts were recorded for this clonotype. This sequence joins TRBV6-2 or TRBV6-3 and TRBJ1-1, with 7 bases aligning to TRBD1. The J segment lost 3 bases and the V segment lost 5 bases, leaving 9 bases of the junction unmatched. Germline values: CDR1 MNHEY, CDR2 SVGEGT. The CDR3 runs 15 residues. CDR3 region: CASSPWGQLHTEAFF. Here the CDR3 DNA reads TGTGCCAGCAGTCCTTGGGGACAGTTACACACTGAAGCTTTCTTT.

This clonotype was seen at least ten times. The V and J genes are TRBV7-8 and TRBJ2-1; 8 bases are a match to TRBD2. Germline lookup yields CDR1 SGHVS and CDR2 FQNEAQ. Losses at the gene ends were 4 bases for V and 2 bases for J; bases not matched to a gene: 10. The CDR3 has 17 amino acids. The CDR3 is CASSSSGSISPYNEQFF. Here the CDR3 DNA reads TGTGCCAGCAGCTCAAGCGGGAGTATATCCCCCTACAATGAGCAGTTCTTC.

J is TRBJ2-1 and V is TRBV4-3; unclear D gene. CDR3 length: 15 amino acids. Germline-derived CDR1 and CDR2 are LGHNA and YSLEER. Trimming shortened V by 1 base and J by 10 bases, and 17 bases separated the two germline ends. The CDR3 is CASSQGMSALQEQFF. CDR3 sequence (DNA): TGCGCCAGCAGCCAAGGGATGAGCGCGCTTCAAGAGCAGTTCTTC.

The chain joins TRBV19 to TRBJ2-1; the D gene is possibly TRBD2 (6 bases). CDR1 and CDR2 (germline): LNHDA, SQIVND (reference sequence). The CDR3 loop spans 16 amino acids. The V end lost 10 bases, the J end lost 4 bases, and 23 bases lay between the germline ends. CDR3 coding DNA: TGTGCCATTTCTGGCGGGGCAGGGTCAAGTTACAATGAGCAGTTCTTC. This gives the protein CAISGGAGSSYNEQFF.

In this sample, this clonotype turned up many times. J is TRBJ1-4 and V is TRBV7-2; maybe TRBD1 (5 bases). This CDR3 contains 14 residues. Trimming pared 5 bases from V and 7 bases from J, leaving 14 bases between. Germline V gene sequence: CDR1 SGHTA, CDR2 FQGNSA. The CDR3 spells CASSPRQRGEKLFF. The CDR3 DNA reads TGTGCCAGCAGCCCGCGACAGCGGGGTGAAAAACTGTTTTTT.

This clonotype was detected a few times. This chain connects TRBV6-1 to TRBJ2-4, with D possibly called TRBD1 or TRBD2 (5 bases each). This CDR3 is 13 amino acids long. CDR1 and CDR2 from the germline V gene are MNHNS and SASEGT. V lost 10 bases to trimming and J lost 5 bases, with 15 bases between them. As DNA, the CDR3 is TGTGCCACCGCCGGGGACCCCGAAAACATTCAGTACTTC. This gives the protein CATAGDPENIQYF.

This clonotype was seen repeatedly, ten times or more. The chain is built from TRBV7-2 and TRBJ2-7, with TRBD1 identical over 7 bases. From germline, CDR1 is SGHTA and CDR2 FQGNSA. J lost 3 bases, V lost 4 bases, and 18 bases had no gene match. The CDR3 length is 18 residues. The CDR3 loop is CASSSRDSQTPYYYEQYF. The CDR3 bases are TGTGCCAGCAGCTCCCGGGACAGCCAAACCCCTTACTACTACGAGCAGTACTTC.

There are many counts of this clonotype. This CDR3 is CASSYGGAGGKETQYF. The CDR3 bases are TGTGCCAGCAGCTACGGGGGAGCGGGAGGGAAAGAGACCCAGTACTTC. The chain uses TRBV7-2 and TRBJ2-5, with TRBD2 matching 10 bases. CDR1 is SGHTA and CDR2 is FQGNSA in the germline V gene. The CDR3 loop spans 16 amino acids. Trimming at V came to 4 bases and at J to 3 bases, leaving 8 bases not matched to a gene.

The chain uses TRBV7-9 and TRBJ2-3, with 12 bases lining up with TRBD1. CDR1 SEHNR and CDR2 FQNEAQ come from the germline V gene (reference sequence). CDR3 length: 16 residues. Trimming took 6 bases from V and 5 from J; bases not matched to a gene: 9. CDR3 in amino acids: CASRRPGTGGVDTQYF. For the CDR3, the DNA is TGTGCCAGCAGGAGACCCGGGACAGGGGGCGTAGATACGCAGTATTTT.

The chain combines TRBV20-1 with TRBJ2-1; 8 nucleotides line up with TRBD1. The V and J ends lost 4 bases and 7 bases, in that order; junction bases with no gene match: 9. From germline, CDR1 is DFQATT and CDR2 SNEGSKA (reference sequence). The CDR3 contains 14 residues. Written as DNA, the CDR3 is TGCAGTGCTATCCGGCAGGGGGCAATTAATGAGCAGTTCTTC. Translation gives CSAIRQGAINEQFF.

This clonotype was detected many times. As DNA, the CDR3 is TGTGCCAGCAGCCATCCAATCCTACGAGGGACTGAAGCTTTCTTT. It translates to CASSHPILRGTEAFF. This sequence joins TRBV4-2 and TRBJ1-1; no clear D. Trimming took off 3 bases at V and 5 bases at J, with 16 bases between the two ends. Germline lookup yields CDR1 LGHNA and CDR2 YNFKEQ. The CDR3 loop spans 15 amino acids.

This clonotype occurred a few times. The J gene is TRBJ1-2, the V gene TRBV18, with D possibly TRBD1 on 6 matching bases. The ends were cut back, 6 bases at V and 0 bases at J, with 17 bases in the middle. CDR1 KGHSH and CDR2 LQKENI come from the germline V gene. The CDR3 is made up of 16 amino acids. This chain's CDR3 is CASSRGWGATNYGYTF. The CDR3 nucleotides read TGTGCCAGCTCCCGAGGTTGGGGGGCGACTAACTATGGCTACACCTTC.

This clonotype appeared many times. J is TRBJ2-5 and V is TRBV7-2; 10 bases align to TRBD2. The CDR3 covers 17 residues. Germline CDR1 is SGHTA and CDR2 is FQGNSA. J gave up 2 bases and V 3 bases, and 9 bases lay outside the gene matches. CDR3 DNA sequence: TGTGCCAGCAGCTTGTCTAGCGGGGGAGTAGGGCAAGAGACCCAGTACTTC. Translated, it gives CASSLSSGGVGQETQYF.

In this sample, this clonotype turned up a few times. The rearrangement links TRBV2 to TRBJ2-2; TRBD1 is a possible D gene (5 bases). V was cut by 7 bases and J by 5 bases, with 11 bases left in between. CDR3 length equals 13 residues. Germline V gives CDR1 SNHLY, CDR2 FYNNEI. The DNA of the CDR3 is TGTGCCAGCATCACACAGGTTACCGGGGAGCTGTTTTTT. Encoded protein: CASITQVTGELFF.

As for this clonotype: The junction departs from germline at one end; a sequencing error may be responsible. The CDR3 protein is CVSIRGRENTEALF. The CDR3 DNA reads TGTGTCAGCATCAGGGGCAGGGAGAACACTGAAGCTTTATTT. The V call is TRBV28, the J call TRBJ1-1, with D possibly matching TRBD1 (6 bases). This CDR3 has 14 residues. Germline CDR1 is MDHEN and CDR2 is SYDVKM. Full variable domain (remainder filled in from reference TRBV28 and TRBJ1-1): DVKVTQSSRYLVKRTGEKVFLECVQDMDHENMFWYRQDPGLGLRLIYFSYDVKMKEKGDIPEGYSVSREKKERFSLILESASTNQTSMYLCVSIRGRENTEALFGQGTRLTVV.

This clonotype was seen a few times. The genes are TRBV19 and TRBJ2-1, with D perhaps matching TRBD2 (6 bases). Germline-derived CDR1 and CDR2 are LNHDA and SQIVND (reference sequence). V lost 7 bases and J lost 4, with 20 bases in between. The CDR3 has 16 residues. The CDR3 DNA follows: TGTGCCAGTACCTCTCGGGCGGGGATGGAATACAATGAGCAGTTCTTC. Translating gives CASTSRAGMEYNEQFF. The full variable domain, rest sourced from reference TRBV19 and TRBJ2-1, is DGGITQSPKYLFRKEGQNVTLSCEQNLNHDAMYWYRQDPGQGLRLIYYSQIVNDFQKGDIAEGYSVSREKKESFPLTVTSAQKNPTAFYLCASTSRAGMEYNEQFFGPGTRLTVL.

This clonotype has a handful of counts. The rearrangement uses TRBV18 and TRBJ2-7, with 7 bases lining up with TRBD2. This CDR3 comprises 17 residues. Trimming at V came to 6 bases and at J to 2 bases, leaving 16 bases not matched to a gene. Germline CDR1 is KGHSH and CDR2 is LQKENI. DNA for the CDR3: TGTGCCAGCTCTCAACTCCCCGCCAGCGGGGCAACCTACGAGCAGTACTTC. Translation: CASSQLPASGATYEQYF.

The V and J genes are TRBV2 and TRBJ2-2, with 14 bases fitting TRBD2. Germline loops: CDR1 SNHLY, CDR2 FYNNEI. J lost 7 bases, V lost 6 bases, and 4 bases had no gene match. The CDR3 runs 15 residues. CDR3 sequence: CASRGTSGSVGELFF. CDR3 nucleotides: TGTGCCAGCAGAGGGACTAGCGGGAGTGTCGGGGAGCTGTTTTTT.

This clonotype was observed a handful of times. CDR3 nucleotide sequence: TGTGCCAGTAGAGAAGGGTACGAGCAGTACTTC. This gives the protein CASREGYEQYF. The chain has TRBV19 and TRBJ2-7; D unclear. CDR1 and CDR2 (germline): LNHDA, SQIVND (reference sequence). This CDR3 comprises 11 residues. V lost 6 bases to trimming and J lost 4 bases, with 7 bases between them.

This chain links TRBV12-3 or TRBV12-4 with TRBJ1-5; TRBD1 aligns across 8 bases. Trimming removed 5 bases from V and 11 bases from J; junction bases left unmatched: 8. The length of the CDR3 is 13 residues. CDR3 nucleotides: TGTGCCAGCAGTGAGGGACAGGCCAGGGCCCAGCATTTT. Its protein product is CASSEGQARAQHF.

This clonotype has only a few counts. The rearrangement links TRBV11-2 to TRBJ2-5; D is possibly TRBD1 or TRBD2 (5 bases each). Between the trimmed V and J ends, which lost 5 bases and 1 base, there was a span of 20 bases. Germline V lookup: CDR1 SGHAT, CDR2 FQNNGV. The CDR3 spans 17 residues. The CDR3 sequence is CASSTGRRLTSQETQYF. DNA of the CDR3: TGTGCCAGCAGCACGGGACGCCGACTGACATCCCAAGAGACCCAGTACTTC. Together with reference TRBV11-2 and TRBJ2-5, the CDR3 gives the full variable domain: EAGVAQSPRYKIIEKRQSVAFWCNPISGHATLYWYQQILGQGPKLLIQFQNNGVVDDSQLPKDRFSAERLKGVDSTLKIQPAKLEDSAVYLCASSTGRRLTSQETQYFGPGTRLLVL.

This clonotype was seen a few times. CDR3 sequence reads: CASSDRGMETQYF. CDR3 nucleotide sequence: TGTGCCAGCAGTGATAGAGGGATGGAGACCCAGTACTTC. The rearrangement uses TRBV2 and TRBJ2-5; possible D gene TRBD2, 5 bases. CDR3 length equals 13 residues. CDR1 is SNHLY and CDR2 is FYNNEI in the germline V gene. Trimming shortened V by 3 bases and J by 5 bases, and 10 bases separated the two germline ends.

This clonotype has ten or more counts. The chain couples TRBV12-3 or TRBV12-4 to TRBJ1-2; TRBD1 is a possible D gene (6 bases). Deletions cut 6 bases from V and 4 bases from J, with 12 bases between. The CDR3 length is 13 residues. The CDR3 DNA is TGTGCCAGCAGCCCCACAGGGAGCTATGGCTACACCTTC. The encoded protein is CASSPTGSYGYTF.

This clonotype was seen a handful of times. This chain uses TRBV10-3 with TRBJ2-7; D is possibly TRBD1 (5 bases). V lost 0 bases to trimming and J lost 2 bases, with 14 bases between them. The V gene's germline CDR1 is ENHRY and CDR2 SYGVKD. This CDR3 contains 16 residues. The CDR3 nucleotides are TGTGCCATCAGTGAGTCCAGGGTATCCCGGACCTACGAGCAGTACTTC. Protein: CAISESRVSRTYEQYF.

V is TRBV6-2 or TRBV6-3 and J is TRBJ2-1; no clear D. Germline CDR1 reads MNHEY; CDR2 reads SVGEGT. The CDR3 is made up of 15 amino acids. The V end was cut by 2 bases, the J end by 4 bases, with 12 bases between. The CDR3: CASSYQSSDYNEQFF. In nucleotides, the CDR3 is TGTGCCAGCAGTTACCAGAGCAGTGATTACAATGAGCAGTTCTTC.

This clonotype was picked up a small number of times. The chain combines TRBV5-5 with TRBJ2-2; D possibly matches TRBD1 or TRBD2 (5 bases each). The CDR3 runs 15 residues. Per the germline V gene, CDR1 is SGHKS and CDR2 is YYEKEE (reference sequence). V dropped 3 bases and J dropped 2 bases, with 11 bases sitting between them. CDR3 sequence: CASSSGPINTGELFF. Written as DNA, the CDR3 is TGTGCCAGCAGCTCGGGACCGATAAACACCGGGGAGCTGTTTTTT. Filled out from reference TRBV5-5 and TRBJ2-2, the complete variable domain reads DAGVTQSPTHLIKTRGQQVTLRCSPISGHKSVSWYQQVLGQGPQFIFQYYEKEERGRGNFPDRFSARQFPNYSSELNVNALLLGDSALYLCASSSGPINTGELFFGEGSRLTVL.

In its sample, this clonotype was seen a few times. The V call is TRBV2, the J call TRBJ2-7, with 8 nucleotides matching TRBD1. J gave up 3 bases and V 5 bases, and 6 bases lay outside the gene matches. The CDR3 covers 14 residues. CDR1 and CDR2 from the germline V gene are SNHLY and FYNNEI. The DNA for the CDR3 is TGTGCCAGCAGTCCAGGGGGCATCGTCTACGAGCAGTACTTC. This gives the protein CASSPGGIVYEQYF.